This TCR beta chain was sequenced for a study of T cells after yellow fever vaccination. Study conclusions and caveats: Once the booster was given, most primary-vaccination clones reappeared, at just under 98% for CD4 and roughly 90% for CD8. It was the secondary response that reached its peak faster, day 5 versus 15, but it was weaker. Clonotypes shared by both compartments, CD4 and CD8, made up a small share.

The CDR3 loop spans 12 amino acids. Deletions cut 4 bases from V and 2 bases from J, with 5 bases between. The V gene's germline CDR1 is SGHVS and CDR2 FNYEAQ. This clonotype came up a few times. The antigen is unknown. TCRdb ran MiXCR on the 5' RACE reads and lists one entry per CDR3 protein. The sample shows more than 90,000 distinct CDR3 sequences, roughly 8.9% of them seen only once. The clonotype comes from a man aged 25 to 40 who received the YFV17D yellow fever vaccine. The sequencing used CD8+ T cells sorted from PBMCs, collected 45 days after the yellow fever booster vaccination. The chain combines TRBV7-6 with TRBJ1-1; D ambiguous. The DNA for the CDR3 is TGTGCCAGCAGCTCATTCAACACTGAAGCTTTCTTT. Its translation: CASSSFNTEAFF.